The T cell receptor (beta chain) under discussion was sequenced for a study of CD8 T cells in Susac syndrome. V was pared by 4 bases and J by 7 bases, with 8 bases of the junction left unmatched. There are 15 residues in the CDR3. Germline V lookup: CDR1 LGHDT, CDR2 YNNKEL (reference sequence). Reverse transcription used roughly 0.45 to 1 ug RNA and random hexamers. TCRdb recomputed calls from the immunoSEQ multiplex PCR reads with MiXCR, one row per CDR3 protein. The table has nearly 200,000 distinct CDR3 sequences, more than 90% seen once; the top ten hold under 0.095%. The sequencing input was CD4+ T cells from PBMCs. The origin of this receptor is a human donor with multiple sclerosis. The chain employs TRBV3-1 and TRBJ2-3, with 10 bases matching TRBD1. CDR3 region: CASSPPGQGGNTQYF. As DNA, the CDR3 is TGTGCCAGCAGCCCCCCCGGACAGGGGGGGAATACGCAGTATTTT.